The clone carrying this T cell receptor (beta chain) was picked up many times. Its specificity is unknown. Gene names and germline match the mouse. This sample is part of a study of CD8+ T cells in alopecia areata. Study-level background: Spontaneous alopecia affected the 6-12-month-old C3H/HeJ graft donors, whose skin was transplanted to approximately 7-10-week-old female C3H/HeJ mice. Points from the study as a whole: There were also resident alphabeta T cells of normal skin sequenced in scalp samples. TCRs were shared less clearly across patients than in mice, possibly for HLA-related reasons.

Sorting of pooled cutaneous lymph node cells was based on CD4, CD8alpha, NKG2D, NKG2ACE and other markers. RNA was extracted and reverse transcribed into cDNA as the sequencing template. This table comes from immunoSEQ multiplex PCR, and its TCRdb copy is limited to in-frame clones, with some not included. The profile covers over 250,000 clones, none occurring a single time. The clonotype was recovered from a C3H/HeJ mouse with alopecia areata. These mice share the MHC haplotype H2-k. Input material: CD4+ T cells sorted from a lymph node.

CDR3 amino acids: CASSRLGAETLYF. CDR3 DNA (partial): TGTGCTAGCAGTAGACTGGGGGCAGAA. V gene TRBV17 combines with J gene TRBJ2-3, with a weak D call TRBD2 (6 bases). The CDR3 end lies 4 residues beyond the end of the read and is filled in from the germline J gene. Germline V gives CDR1 MNHDT, CDR2 YYDKIL. The CDR3 extends over 13 amino acids. V was shortened by 2 bases and J by 3 bases, with 6 bases between the two germline ends.